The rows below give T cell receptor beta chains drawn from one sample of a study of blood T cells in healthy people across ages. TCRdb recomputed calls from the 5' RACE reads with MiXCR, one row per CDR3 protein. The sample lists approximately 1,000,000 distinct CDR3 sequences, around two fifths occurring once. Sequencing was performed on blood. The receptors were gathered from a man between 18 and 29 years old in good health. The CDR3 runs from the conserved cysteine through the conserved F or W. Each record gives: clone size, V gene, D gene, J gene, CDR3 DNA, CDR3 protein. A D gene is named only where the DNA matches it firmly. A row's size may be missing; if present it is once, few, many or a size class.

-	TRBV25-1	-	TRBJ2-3	TGTGCCAGCAGTGAAGTCGGGGGCACAGGTACGCAGTATTTT	CASSEVGGTGTQYF
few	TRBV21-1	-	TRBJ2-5	TGTGCCAGCAGCAAGAGACAGGGTTGGTTACGGGGGTACCAAGAGACCCAGTACTTC	CASSKRQGWLRGYQETQYF
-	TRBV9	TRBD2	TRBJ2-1	TGTGCCAGCAGCGTAGTGGTATTAGCGGGGGGGAATGAGCAGTTCTTC	CASSVVVLAGGNEQFF
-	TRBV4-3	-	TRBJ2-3	TGCGCCAGCAGCCAAGATAGTGGGGGCAATGCAGATACGCAGTATTTT	CASSQDSGGNADTQYF
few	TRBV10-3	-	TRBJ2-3	TGTGCCATCAGTGGGGCACTAGCAGCAGATACGCAGTATTTT	CAISGALAADTQYF
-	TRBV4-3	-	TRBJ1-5	TGCGCCAGCAGCCAAGAGACCAAGTGGCAGTTCAATCAGCCCCAGCATTTT	CASSQETKWQFNQPQHF
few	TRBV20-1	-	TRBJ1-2	TGCAGTGCTAGAGACGGCAGGGCGGACTATGGCTACACCTTC	CSARDGRADYGYTF
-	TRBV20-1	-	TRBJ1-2	TGCAGTGCTAGCAGGGTACTCACCTATGGCTACACCTTC	CSASRVLTYGYTF
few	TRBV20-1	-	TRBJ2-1	TGCAGTGCTAGAGATTTTGGGGGGGCACTCTACAATGAGCAGTTCTTC	CSARDFGGALYNEQFF
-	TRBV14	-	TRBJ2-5	TGTGCCAGCAGCCAAGCGACCCCAGGGAACCAAGAGACCCAGTACTTC	CASSQATPGNQETQYF
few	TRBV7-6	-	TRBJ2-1	TGTGCCAGCAGCTTAGGATCGGATCCGGGTCCTAAGTTATACAATGAGCAGTTCTTC	CASSLGSDPGPKLYNEQFF
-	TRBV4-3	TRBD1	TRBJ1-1	TGCGCCAGCAGCCAACGGGCGGGGACAGGGAAGAACACTGAAGCTTTCTTT	CASSQRAGTGKNTEAFF
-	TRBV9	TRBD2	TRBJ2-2	TGTGCCAGCAGCGTGGGGACTAGCGCCGATTTCACCGGGGAGCTGTTTTTT	CASSVGTSADFTGELFF
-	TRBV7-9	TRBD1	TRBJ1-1	TGTGCCAGCAGCGGAAAGGGACAGCACCTTGAAGCTTTCTTT	CASSGKGQHLEAFF